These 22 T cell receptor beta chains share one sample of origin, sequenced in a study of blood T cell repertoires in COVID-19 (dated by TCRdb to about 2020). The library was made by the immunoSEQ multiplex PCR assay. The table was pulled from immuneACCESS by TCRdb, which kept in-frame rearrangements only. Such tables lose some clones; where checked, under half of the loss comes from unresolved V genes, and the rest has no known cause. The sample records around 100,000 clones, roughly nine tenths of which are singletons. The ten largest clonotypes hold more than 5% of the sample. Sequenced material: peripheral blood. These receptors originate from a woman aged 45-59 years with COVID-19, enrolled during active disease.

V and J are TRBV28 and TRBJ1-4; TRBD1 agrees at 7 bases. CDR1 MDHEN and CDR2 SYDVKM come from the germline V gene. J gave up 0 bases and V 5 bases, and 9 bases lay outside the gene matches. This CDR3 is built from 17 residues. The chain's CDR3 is CASSPGQAPATNEKLFF. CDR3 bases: TGTGCCAGCAGTCCAGGACAGGCTCCTGCAACTAATGAAAAACTGTTTTTT.

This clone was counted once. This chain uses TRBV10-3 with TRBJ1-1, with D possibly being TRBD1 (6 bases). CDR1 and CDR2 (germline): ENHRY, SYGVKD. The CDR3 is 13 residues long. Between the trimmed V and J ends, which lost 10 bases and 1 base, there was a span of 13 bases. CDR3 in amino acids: CATLLDRNTEAFF. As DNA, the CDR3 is TGTGCCACCCTCTTGGACAGGAACACTGAAGCTTTCTTT.

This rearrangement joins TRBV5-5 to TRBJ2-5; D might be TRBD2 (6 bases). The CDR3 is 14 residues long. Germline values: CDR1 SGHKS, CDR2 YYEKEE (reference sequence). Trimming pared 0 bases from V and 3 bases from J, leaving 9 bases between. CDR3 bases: TGTGCCAGCAGCTTGGGCGGGGCTAAAGAGACCCAGTACTTC. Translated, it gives CASSLGGAKETQYF.

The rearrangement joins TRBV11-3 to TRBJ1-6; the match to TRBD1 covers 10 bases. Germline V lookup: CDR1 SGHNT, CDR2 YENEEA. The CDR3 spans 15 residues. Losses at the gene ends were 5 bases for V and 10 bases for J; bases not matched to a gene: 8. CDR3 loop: CASSPGQGVMSPLHF. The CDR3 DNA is TGTGCCAGCAGCCCAGGACAGGGGGTTATGTCACCCCTCCACTTT.

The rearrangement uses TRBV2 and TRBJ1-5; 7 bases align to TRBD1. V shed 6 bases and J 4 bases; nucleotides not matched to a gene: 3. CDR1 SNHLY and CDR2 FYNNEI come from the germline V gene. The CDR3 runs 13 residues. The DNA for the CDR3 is TGTGCCAGCAGGAGGGGGCTTAATCAGCCCCAGCATTTT. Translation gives CASRRGLNQPQHF.

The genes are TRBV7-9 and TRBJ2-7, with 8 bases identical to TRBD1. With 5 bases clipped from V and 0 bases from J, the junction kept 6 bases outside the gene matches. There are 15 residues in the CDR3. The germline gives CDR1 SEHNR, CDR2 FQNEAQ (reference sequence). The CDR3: CASSPRTGSSYEQYF. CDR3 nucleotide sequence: TGTGCCAGCAGCCCGCGGACAGGGAGCTCCTACGAGCAGTACTTC.

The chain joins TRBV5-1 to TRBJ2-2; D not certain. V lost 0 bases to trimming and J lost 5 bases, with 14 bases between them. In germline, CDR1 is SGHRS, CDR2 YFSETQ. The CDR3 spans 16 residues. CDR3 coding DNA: TGCGCCAGCAGCTTGGAGCGACGGATCAGAACCGGGGAGCTGTTTTTT. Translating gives CASSLERRIRTGELFF.

The chain's CDR3 is CASSQTGLAGTYEQYF. DNA of the CDR3: TGTGCCAGCAGCCAAACGGGGTTAGCGGGGACCTACGAGCAGTACTTC. The chain has TRBV4-2 and TRBJ2-7; TRBD2 matches at 8 bases. V lost 2 bases to trimming and J lost 2 bases; unmatched junction nucleotides: 8. Germline V lookup: CDR1 LGHNA, CDR2 YNFKEQ. CDR3 length: 16 residues.

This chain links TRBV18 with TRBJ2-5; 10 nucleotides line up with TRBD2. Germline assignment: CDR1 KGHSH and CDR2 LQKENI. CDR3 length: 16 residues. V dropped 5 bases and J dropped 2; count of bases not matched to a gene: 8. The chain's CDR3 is CASSTFSGGKQETQYF. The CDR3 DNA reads TGTGCCAGCTCAACGTTTAGCGGGGGGAAACAAGAGACCCAGTACTTC.

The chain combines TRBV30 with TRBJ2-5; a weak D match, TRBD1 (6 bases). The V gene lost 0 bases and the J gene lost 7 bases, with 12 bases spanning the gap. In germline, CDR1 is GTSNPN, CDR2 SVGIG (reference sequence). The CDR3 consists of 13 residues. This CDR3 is CAWSVQGFGTQYF. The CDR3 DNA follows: TGTGCCTGGAGTGTACAGGGATTCGGGACCCAGTACTTC.

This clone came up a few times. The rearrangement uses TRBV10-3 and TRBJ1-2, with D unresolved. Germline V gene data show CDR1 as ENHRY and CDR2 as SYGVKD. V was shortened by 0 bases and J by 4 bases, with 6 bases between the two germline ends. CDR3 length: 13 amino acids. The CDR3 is CAISESGLYGYTF. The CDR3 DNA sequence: TGTGCCATCAGTGAGTCCGGACTCTATGGCTACACCTTC.

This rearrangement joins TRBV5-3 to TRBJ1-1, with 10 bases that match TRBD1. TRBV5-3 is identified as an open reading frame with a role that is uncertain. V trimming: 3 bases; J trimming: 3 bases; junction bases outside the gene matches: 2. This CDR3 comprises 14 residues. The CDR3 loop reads CARSCGQGDTEAFF. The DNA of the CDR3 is TGTGCCAGAAGCTGCGGACAGGGGGACACTGAAGCTTTCTTT.

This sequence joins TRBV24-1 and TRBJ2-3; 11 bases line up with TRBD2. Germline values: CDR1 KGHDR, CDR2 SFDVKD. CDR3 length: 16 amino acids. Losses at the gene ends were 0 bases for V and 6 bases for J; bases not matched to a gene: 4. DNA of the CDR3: TGTGCCACCAGTGATTTGCTAGCGGGGGGCCTGGATACGCAGTATTTT. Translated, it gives CATSDLLAGGLDTQYF.

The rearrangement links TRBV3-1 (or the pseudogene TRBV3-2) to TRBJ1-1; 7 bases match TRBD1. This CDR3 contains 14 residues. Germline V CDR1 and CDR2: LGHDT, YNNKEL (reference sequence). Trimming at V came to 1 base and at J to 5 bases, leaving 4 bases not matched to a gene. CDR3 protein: CASSQAQGRTEAFF. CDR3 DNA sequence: TGTGCCAGCAGCCAAGCACAGGGGAGAACTGAAGCTTTCTTT.

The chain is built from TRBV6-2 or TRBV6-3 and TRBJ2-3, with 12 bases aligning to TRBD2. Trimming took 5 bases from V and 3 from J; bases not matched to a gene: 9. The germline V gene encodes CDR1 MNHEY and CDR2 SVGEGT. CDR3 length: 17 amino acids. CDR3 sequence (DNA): TGTGCCAGCAGTACCCTTCCTAGCGGGGGGGCTACAGATACGCAGTATTTT. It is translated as CASSTLPSGGATDTQYF.

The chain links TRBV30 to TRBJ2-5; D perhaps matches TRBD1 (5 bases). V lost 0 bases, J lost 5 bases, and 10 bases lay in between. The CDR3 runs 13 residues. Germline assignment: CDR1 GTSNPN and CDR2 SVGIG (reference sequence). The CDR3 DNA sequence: TGTGCCTGGAGTGTGGTGGGGCGGGAGACCCAGTACTTC. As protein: CAWSVVGRETQYF. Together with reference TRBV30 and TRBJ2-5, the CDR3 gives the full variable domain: SQTIHQWPATLVQPVGSPLSLECTVEGTSNPNLYWYRQAAGRGLQLLFYSVGIGQISSEVPQNLSASRPQDRQFILSSKKLLLSDSGFYLCAWSVVGRETQYFGPGTRLLVL.

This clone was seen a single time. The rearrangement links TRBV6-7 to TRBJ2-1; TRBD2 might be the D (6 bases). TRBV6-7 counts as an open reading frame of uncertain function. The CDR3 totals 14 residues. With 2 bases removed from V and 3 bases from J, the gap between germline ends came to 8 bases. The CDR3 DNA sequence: TGTGCCAGCAGTTACCCGGGGGACTACAATGAGCAGTTCTTC. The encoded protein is CASSYPGDYNEQFF.

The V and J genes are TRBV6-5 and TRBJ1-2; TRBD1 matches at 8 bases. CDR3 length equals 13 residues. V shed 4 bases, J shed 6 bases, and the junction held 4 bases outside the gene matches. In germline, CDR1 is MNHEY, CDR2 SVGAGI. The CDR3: CASSFSGGDGYTF. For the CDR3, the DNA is TGTGCCAGCAGTTTTTCAGGGGGCGATGGCTACACCTTC.

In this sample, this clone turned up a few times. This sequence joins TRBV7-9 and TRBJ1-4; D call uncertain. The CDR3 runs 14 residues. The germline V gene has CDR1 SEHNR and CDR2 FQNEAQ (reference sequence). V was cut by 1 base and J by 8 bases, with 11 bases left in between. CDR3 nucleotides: TGTGCCAGCAGCTTAGGGAGGGAAGACGAAAAACTGTTTTTT. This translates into CASSLGREDEKLFF.

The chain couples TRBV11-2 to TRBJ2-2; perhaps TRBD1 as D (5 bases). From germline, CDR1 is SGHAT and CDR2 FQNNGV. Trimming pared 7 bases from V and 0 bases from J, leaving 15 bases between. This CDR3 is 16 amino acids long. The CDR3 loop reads CASTAIGVPNTGELFF. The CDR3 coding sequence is TGTGCCAGCACGGCGATAGGGGTCCCGAACACCGGGGAGCTGTTTTTT.

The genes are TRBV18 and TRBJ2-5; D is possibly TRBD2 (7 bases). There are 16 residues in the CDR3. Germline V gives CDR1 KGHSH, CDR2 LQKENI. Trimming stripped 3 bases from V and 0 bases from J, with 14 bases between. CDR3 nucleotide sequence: TGTGCCAGCTCACCCCCGGGCGGGGGCCACCAAGAGACCCAGTACTTC. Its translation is CASSPPGGGHQETQYF. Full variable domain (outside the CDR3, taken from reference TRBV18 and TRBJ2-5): NAGVMQNPRHLVRRRGQEARLRCSPMKGHSHVYWYRQLPEEGLKFMVYLQKENIIDESGMPKERFSAEFPKEGPSILRIQQVVRGDSAAYFCASSPPGGGHQETQYFGPGTRLLVL.

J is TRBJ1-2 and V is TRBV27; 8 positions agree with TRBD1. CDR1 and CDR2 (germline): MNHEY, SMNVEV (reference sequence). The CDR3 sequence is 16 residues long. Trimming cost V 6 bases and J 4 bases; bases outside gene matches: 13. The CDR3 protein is CASRPLPRDRSYGYTF. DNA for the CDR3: TGTGCCAGCAGACCTTTACCCCGGGACAGGAGCTATGGCTACACCTTC.